The 10 T cell receptor beta chains below were found in one sample sequenced in a study of human thymus T cells. Using immunoSEQ multiplex PCR, the repertoire was profiled, and TCRdb retains in-frame clones only, with some absent. The sample has approximately 49,000 clones; 95% are singletons. Source material: blood. The receptors come from a girl less than two years old with a congenital heart defect but otherwise immunologically healthy.

This clone showed up just a few times. The chain links TRBV11-2 to TRBJ2-5; tentative D call: TRBD2 (5 bases). The CDR3 totals 15 residues. Deletions cut 0 bases from V and 5 bases from J, with 13 bases between. Germline-derived CDR1 and CDR2 are SGHAT and FQNNGV. The DNA for the CDR3 is TGTGCCAGCAGCTTAGAGAGAGGGCTGGGGGAGACCCAGTACTTC. Amino acid sequence: CASSLERGLGETQYF. Filled out from reference TRBV11-2 and TRBJ2-5, the complete variable domain reads EAGVAQSPRYKIIEKRQSVAFWCNPISGHATLYWYQQILGQGPKLLIQFQNNGVVDDSQLPKDRFSAERLKGVDSTLKIQPAKLEDSAVYLCASSLERGLGETQYFGPGTRLLVL.

The V gene is TRBV11-2, the J gene TRBJ2-1; D uncertain. The germline gives CDR1 SGHAT, CDR2 FQNNGV. The CDR3 is 19 residues long. Trimming stripped 0 bases from V and 0 bases from J, with 18 bases between. CDR3 sequence: CASSLDLLTGAYSYNEQFF. The DNA for the CDR3 is TGTGCCAGCAGCTTAGATCTTTTGACGGGCGCCTACTCCTACAATGAGCAGTTCTTC.

This rearrangement joins TRBV4-1 to TRBJ2-1; D gene uncertain. Per the germline V gene, CDR1 is MGHRA and CDR2 is YSYEKL. Deletions cut 0 bases from V and 0 bases from J, with 12 bases between. The CDR3 sequence is 17 residues long. The CDR3 reads CASSQEIAESSYNEQFF. In nucleotides, the CDR3 is TGCGCCAGCAGCCAAGAAATAGCCGAGAGCTCCTACAATGAGCAGTTCTTC.

DNA for the CDR3: TGTGCCCGCTCGCTGGAGGGACTAGGAGATACGCAGTATTTT. Residues: CARSLEGLGDTQYF. The chain employs TRBV30 and TRBJ2-3, with 8 positions matching TRBD2. V dropped 8 bases and J dropped 5; count of bases not matched to a gene: 12. This CDR3 is built from 14 residues. Germline V gene data show CDR1 as GTSNPN and CDR2 as SVGIG (reference sequence).

The chain links TRBV2 to TRBJ2-7; D not resolved. CDR1 and CDR2 from the germline V gene are SNHLY and FYNNEI. CDR3 length equals 13 residues. The ends were cut back, 7 bases at V and 0 bases at J, with 10 bases in the middle. CDR3: CASMERSSYEQYF. CDR3 nucleotides: TGTGCCAGCATGGAAAGGAGCTCCTACGAGCAGTACTTC.

The chain is built from TRBV11-2 and TRBJ1-1; D not resolved. The CDR3 has 15 residues. V lost 1 base, J lost 5 bases, and 14 bases lay in between. Germline CDR1 and CDR2: SGHAT and FQNNGV. The CDR3 protein is CASSLVIPQGTEAFF. As DNA, the CDR3 is TGTGCCAGCAGCTTAGTGATCCCCCAAGGAACTGAAGCTTTCTTT.

This rearrangement joins TRBV5-1 to TRBJ1-5; a possible D gene is TRBD1 (5 bases). This CDR3 has 15 residues. The V end was cut by 0 bases, the J end by 1 base, with 8 bases between. Germline values: CDR1 SGHRS, CDR2 YFSETQ. In nucleotides, the CDR3 is TGCGCCAGCAGCTTGGGCGCAGGGAGCAATCAGCCCCAGCATTTT. Translated: CASSLGAGSNQPQHF. The variable domain in full, with the rest retrieved from reference TRBV5-1 and TRBJ1-5, is KAGVTQTPRYLIKTRGQQVTLSCSPISGHRSVSWYQQTPGQGLQFLFEYFSETQRNKGNFPGRFSGRQFSNSRSEMNVSTLELGDSALYLCASSLGAGSNQPQHFGDGTRLSIL.

The J gene is TRBJ2-7, the V gene TRBV28; TRBD2 agrees at 8 bases. Unmatched junction bases numbered 7, after V lost 3 bases and J lost 6 bases. Germline CDR1 reads MDHEN; CDR2 reads SYDVKM. This CDR3 spans 14 amino acids. This CDR3 is CASSFRAAGGEQYF. CDR3 coding DNA: TGTGCCAGCAGTTTCCGGGCGGCGGGGGGCGAGCAGTACTTC.

This chain links TRBV6-1 with TRBJ2-2; 11 bases line up with TRBD2. V lost 7 bases, J lost 7 bases, and 8 bases stayed unmatched. There are 15 residues in the CDR3. CDR1 and CDR2 (germline): MNHNS, SASEGT. CDR3 DNA: TGTGCCAGCAATTTACTAGCGGGAGAGCACGGGGAGCTGTTTTTT. This gives the protein CASNLLAGEHGELFF.

The CDR3, as DNA: TGTGCCAGCAGCCAAACCGGGCGGGGCTATACTCAGCCCCAGCATTTT. Its protein product is CASSQTGRGYTQPQHF. The chain employs TRBV28 and TRBJ1-5, with D perhaps TRBD1 (5 bases). Germline CDR1 is MDHEN and CDR2 is SYDVKM. Trimming pared 6 bases from V and 6 bases from J, leaving 21 bases between. CDR3 length: 16 amino acids.